A single sample gave rise to the 10 T cell receptor beta chains below, sequenced in a study of blood T cells in healthy people across ages. Primed by a sample-barcoded 5' primer and a J-beta primer mix, a second PCR proceeded for roughly 7 to 11 cycles. TCRdb fed the 5' RACE reads into MiXCR, producing one record per CDR3 protein. In the table there are around 1,500,000 distinct CDR3 sequences, 42% of which are singletons. Material for sequencing was blood. These receptors were collected from a woman aged 18-30 years in good health.

The chain carries TRBV7-3 and TRBJ2-2; D uncertain. V lost 2 bases and J 7 bases, leaving 17 bases between the germline ends. Per germline, CDR1 SGHTA and CDR2 FQGTGA. The CDR3 extends over 16 amino acids. CDR3 amino acids: CASSLFGGWVSGELFF. CDR3 nucleotide sequence: TGTGCCAGCAGCTTATTTGGTGGATGGGTCAGCGGGGAGCTGTTTTTT.

This clonotype has more than one count but fewer than ten. The rearrangement joins TRBV7-9 to TRBJ1-1, with 7 bases matching TRBD1. V was pared by 4 bases and J by 2 bases, with 13 bases of the junction left unmatched. This CDR3 comprises 17 residues. Germline V gene data show CDR1 as SEHNR and CDR2 as FQNEAQ (reference sequence). The CDR3 reads CASSSTPGTAYNTEAFF. CDR3 sequence (DNA): TGTGCCAGCAGCTCAACCCCCGGGACAGCCTACAACACTGAAGCTTTCTTT.

J is TRBJ1-5 and V is TRBV4-1, with TRBD1 matching 7 bases. This CDR3 is 19 amino acids long. The germline V gene has CDR1 MGHRA and CDR2 YSYEKL. V trimming: 0 bases; J trimming: 2 bases; junction bases outside the gene matches: 13. For the CDR3, the DNA is TGCGCCAGCAGCCAAGAACGTCTGGACAGGCGAATGGGCAATCAGCCCCAGCATTTT. It codes for CASSQERLDRRMGNQPQHF.

With regard to this clonotype: One junction end disagrees with the germline gene, perhaps due to a read error. V is TRBV7-2 and J is TRBJ2-6; 7 bases align to TRBD1. CDR1 and CDR2 from the germline V gene are SGHTA and FQGNSA. This CDR3 is built from 18 residues. CDR3 in amino acids: CASSPQGLLYSGASVLTF. The CDR3 DNA reads TGTGCCAGCAGCCCACAGGGGTTACTCTACTCTGGGGCCAGCGTCCTGACTTTC.

This clonotype was counted between two and nine times. The gene calls are TRBV9 and TRBJ2-1; TRBD2 aligns across 11 bases. The CDR3 length is 17 residues. Germline V gives CDR1 SGDLS, CDR2 YYNGEE. V was pared by 0 bases and J by 5 bases, with 7 bases of the junction left unmatched. CDR3 amino acids: CASSVAWGLAVNNEQFF. DNA of the CDR3: TGTGCCAGCAGCGTAGCTTGGGGACTAGCGGTTAACAATGAGCAGTTCTTC.

The chain uses TRBV7-6 and TRBJ2-1, with D tentatively TRBD2 (6 bases). The CDR3 totals 17 residues. Germline V gives CDR1 SGHVS, CDR2 FNYEAQ. V was pared by 6 bases and J by 0 bases, with 18 bases between. CDR3 bases: TGTGCCAGCAGTCAAACTAGCTATTCCAGCTCCTACAATGAGCAGTTCTTC. Its translation is CASSQTSYSSSYNEQFF.

This chain links TRBV20-1 with TRBJ2-5; 8 bases match TRBD2. CDR3 length equals 15 residues. Germline assignment: CDR1 DFQATT and CDR2 SNEGSKA (reference sequence). V lost 5 bases to trimming and J lost 11 bases; unmatched junction nucleotides: 19. The CDR3 is CSAPEVGGVGDEQYF. The CDR3 bases are TGCAGTGCTCCAGAGGTCGGGGGGGTCGGCGATGAGCAGTACTTC.

The chain recombines TRBV27 with TRBJ2-3; possible D gene TRBD1, 5 bases. CDR1 is MNHEY and CDR2 is SMNVEV in the germline V gene (reference sequence). The CDR3 is 13 residues long. V was cut by 5 bases and J by 6 bases, with 12 bases left in between. CDR3 loop: CASSVDKGDTQYF. The CDR3 coding sequence is TGTGCCAGCAGTGTGGATAAGGGGGATACGCAGTATTTT.

The rearrangement joins TRBV5-1 to TRBJ2-5, with TRBD2 matching 8 bases. Germline-derived CDR1 and CDR2 are SGHRS and YFSETQ. V was pared by 0 bases and J by 2 bases, with 9 bases of the junction left unmatched. The CDR3 loop spans 17 amino acids. The DNA for the CDR3 is TGCGCCAGCAGCTTGGGGATTATGGCGGGAGGACAAGAGACCCAGTACTTC. Residues: CASSLGIMAGGQETQYF.

This clonotype was counted a few times. This chain connects TRBV29-1 to TRBJ2-1, with 8 bases lining up with TRBD1. Judging by the DNA end, TRBJ2-7 fits better; the J call may be wrong. Germline lookup yields CDR1 SQVTM and CDR2 ANQGSEA. The CDR3 covers 13 residues. The CDR3 bases are TGCAGCGTAGGACAGGGCTCCTACAATGAGCAGTACTTC. Translating it yields CSVGQGSYNEQYF.